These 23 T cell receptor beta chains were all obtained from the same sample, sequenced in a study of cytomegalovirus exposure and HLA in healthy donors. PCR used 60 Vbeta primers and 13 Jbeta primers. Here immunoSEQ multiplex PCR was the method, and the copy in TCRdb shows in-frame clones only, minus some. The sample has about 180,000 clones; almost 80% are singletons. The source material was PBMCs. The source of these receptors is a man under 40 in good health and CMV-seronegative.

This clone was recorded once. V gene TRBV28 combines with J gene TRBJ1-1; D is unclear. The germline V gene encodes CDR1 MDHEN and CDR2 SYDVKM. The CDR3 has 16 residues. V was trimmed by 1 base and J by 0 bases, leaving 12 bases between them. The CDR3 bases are TGTGCCAGCAGTTTATTGCGGTCGGGTCTGAACACTGAAGCTTTCTTT. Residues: CASSLLRSGLNTEAFF. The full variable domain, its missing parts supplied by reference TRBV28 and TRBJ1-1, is DVKVTQSSRYLVKRTGEKVFLECVQDMDHENMFWYRQDPGLGLRLIYFSYDVKMKEKGDIPEGYSVSREKKERFSLILESASTNQTSMYLCASSLLRSGLNTEAFFGQGTRLTVV.

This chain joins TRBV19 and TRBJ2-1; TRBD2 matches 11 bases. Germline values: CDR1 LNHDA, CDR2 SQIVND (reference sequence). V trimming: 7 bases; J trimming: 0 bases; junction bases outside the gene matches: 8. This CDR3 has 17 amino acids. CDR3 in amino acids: CASKGGGTSGSYNEQFF. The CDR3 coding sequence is TGTGCCAGTAAAGGCGGCGGGACTAGCGGCTCCTACAATGAGCAGTTCTTC.

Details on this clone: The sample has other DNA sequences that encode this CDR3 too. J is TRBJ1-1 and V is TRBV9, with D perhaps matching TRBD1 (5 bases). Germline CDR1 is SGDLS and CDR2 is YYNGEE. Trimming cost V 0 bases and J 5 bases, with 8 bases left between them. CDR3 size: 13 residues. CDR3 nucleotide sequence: TGTGCCAGCAGCGTAGAACCAGGGACTGAAGCTTTCTTT. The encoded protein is CASSVEPGTEAFF. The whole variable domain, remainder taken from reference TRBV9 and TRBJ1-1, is DSGVTQTPKHLITATGQRVTLRCSPRSGDLSVYWYQQSLDQGLQFLIQYYNGEERAKGNILERFSAQQFPDLHSELNLSSLELGDSALYFCASSVEPGTEAFFGQGTRLTVV.

The CDR3 is CASSSIDRGSEAFF. In DNA form, the CDR3 reads TGTGCCAGCAGCTCGATCGACAGGGGGTCTGAAGCTTTCTTT. The J gene is TRBJ1-1, the V gene TRBV7-6; 9 bases line up with TRBD1. The V gene end was trimmed by 4 bases and the J gene end by 6 bases; junction bases not matched to a gene: 6. The CDR3 covers 14 residues. Germline loops: CDR1 SGHVS, CDR2 FNYEAQ.

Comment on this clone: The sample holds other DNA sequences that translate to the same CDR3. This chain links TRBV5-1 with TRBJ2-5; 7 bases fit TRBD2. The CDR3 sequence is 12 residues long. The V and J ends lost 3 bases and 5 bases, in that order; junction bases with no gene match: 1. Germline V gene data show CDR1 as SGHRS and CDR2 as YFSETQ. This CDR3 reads CASSSGGETQYF. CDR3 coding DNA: TGCGCCAGCAGCTCCGGGGGGGAGACCCAGTACTTC.

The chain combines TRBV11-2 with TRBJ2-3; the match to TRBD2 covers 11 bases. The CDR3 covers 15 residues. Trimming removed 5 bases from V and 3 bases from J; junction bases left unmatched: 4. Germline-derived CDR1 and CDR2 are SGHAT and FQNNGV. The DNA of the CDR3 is TGTGCCAGCAGCATCCGACTAGCGGGGACAGATACGCAGTATTTT. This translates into CASSIRLAGTDTQYF. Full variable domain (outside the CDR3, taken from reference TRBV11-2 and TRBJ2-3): EAGVAQSPRYKIIEKRQSVAFWCNPISGHATLYWYQQILGQGPKLLIQFQNNGVVDDSQLPKDRFSAERLKGVDSTLKIQPAKLEDSAVYLCASSIRLAGTDTQYFGPGTRLTVL.

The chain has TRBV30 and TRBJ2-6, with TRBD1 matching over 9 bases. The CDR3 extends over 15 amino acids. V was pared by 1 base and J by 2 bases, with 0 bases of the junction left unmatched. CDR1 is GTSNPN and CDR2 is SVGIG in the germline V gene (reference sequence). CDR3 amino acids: CAWSGDRAGANVLTF. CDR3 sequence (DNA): TGTGCCTGGAGTGGGGACAGGGCTGGGGCCAACGTCCTGACTTTC.

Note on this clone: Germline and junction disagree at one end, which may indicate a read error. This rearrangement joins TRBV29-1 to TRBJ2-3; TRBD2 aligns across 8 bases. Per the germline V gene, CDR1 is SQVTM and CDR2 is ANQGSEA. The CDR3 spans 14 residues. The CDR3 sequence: CTRGRGESTDTQYF. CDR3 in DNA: TGTACCCGTGGGCGGGGGGAAAGCACAGATACGCAGTATTTT.

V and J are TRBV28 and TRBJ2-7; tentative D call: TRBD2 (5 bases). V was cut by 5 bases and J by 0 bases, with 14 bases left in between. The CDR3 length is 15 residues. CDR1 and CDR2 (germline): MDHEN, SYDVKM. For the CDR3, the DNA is TGTGCCAGCAGTGAGGGTTGGGGATCCTCCTACGAGCAGTACTTC. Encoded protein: CASSEGWGSSYEQYF.

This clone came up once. Here the CDR3 DNA reads TGTGCCAGCAGTCGGACTAGCGGGAGGGCCATTGAGCAGTTCTTC. It encodes CASSRTSGRAIEQFF. The V and J genes are TRBV28 and TRBJ2-1; 15 bases fit TRBD2. The germline V gene encodes CDR1 MDHEN and CDR2 SYDVKM. The CDR3 totals 15 residues. Germline trimming cut 5 bases from V and 9 bases from J; bases unmatched to any gene: 5.

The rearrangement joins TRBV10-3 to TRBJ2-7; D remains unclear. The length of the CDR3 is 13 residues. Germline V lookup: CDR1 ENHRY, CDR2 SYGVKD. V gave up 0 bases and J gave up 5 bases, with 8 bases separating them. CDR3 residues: CAISESYGDEQYF. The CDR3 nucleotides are TGTGCCATCAGTGAGTCGTACGGTGACGAGCAGTACTTC.

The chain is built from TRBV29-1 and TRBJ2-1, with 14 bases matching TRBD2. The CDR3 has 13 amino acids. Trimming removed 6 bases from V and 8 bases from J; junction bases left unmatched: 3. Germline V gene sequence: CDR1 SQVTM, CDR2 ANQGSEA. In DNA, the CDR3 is TGCAGCGTGGGACTAGCGGGAGCGTATGAGCAGTTCTTC. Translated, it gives CSVGLAGAYEQFF.

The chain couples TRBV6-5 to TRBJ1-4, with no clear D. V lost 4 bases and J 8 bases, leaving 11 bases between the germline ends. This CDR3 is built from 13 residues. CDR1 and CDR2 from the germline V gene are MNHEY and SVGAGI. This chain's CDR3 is CASSSPREEKLFF. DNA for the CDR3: TGTGCCAGCAGTTCGCCAAGAGAGGAAAAACTGTTTTTT.

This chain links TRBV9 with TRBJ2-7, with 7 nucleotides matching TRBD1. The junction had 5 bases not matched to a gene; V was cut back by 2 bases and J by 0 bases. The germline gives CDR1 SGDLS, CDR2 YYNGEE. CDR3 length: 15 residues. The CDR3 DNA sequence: TGTGCCAGCAGCGTGGGACAGAGGAGCTCCTACGAGCAGTACTTC. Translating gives CASSVGQRSSYEQYF.

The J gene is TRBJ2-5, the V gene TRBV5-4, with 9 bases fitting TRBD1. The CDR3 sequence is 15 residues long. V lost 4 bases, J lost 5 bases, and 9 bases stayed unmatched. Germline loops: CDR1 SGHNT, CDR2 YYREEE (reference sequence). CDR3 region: CASSLPIGTGETQYF. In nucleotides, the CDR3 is TGTGCCAGCAGCCTCCCCATCGGGACAGGGGAGACCCAGTACTTC.

This chain's CDR3 is CAWSVPGGPYYNSPLHF. The CDR3 nucleotides read TGTGCCTGGAGTGTACCGGGGGGCCCATACTATAATTCACCCCTCCACTTT. This chain joins TRBV30 and TRBJ1-6; D is perhaps TRBD1 (6 bases). Germline-derived CDR1 and CDR2 are GTSNPN and SVGIG (reference sequence). The CDR3 is 17 residues long. V was shortened by 0 bases and J by 3 bases, with 15 bases between the two germline ends.

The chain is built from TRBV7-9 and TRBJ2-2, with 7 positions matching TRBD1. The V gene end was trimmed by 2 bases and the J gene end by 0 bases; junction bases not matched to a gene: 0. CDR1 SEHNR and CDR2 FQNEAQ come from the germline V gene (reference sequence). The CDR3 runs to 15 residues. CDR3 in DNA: TGTGCCAGCAGCTTACAGGGGGCGAACACCGGGGAGCTGTTTTTT. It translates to CASSLQGANTGELFF.

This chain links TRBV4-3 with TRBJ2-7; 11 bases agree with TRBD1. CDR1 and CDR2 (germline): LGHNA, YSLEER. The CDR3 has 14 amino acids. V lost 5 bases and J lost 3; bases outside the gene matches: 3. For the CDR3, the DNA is TGCGCCAGCAGCTCTGGGACAGGGGGCTACGAGCAGTACTTC. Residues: CASSSGTGGYEQYF.

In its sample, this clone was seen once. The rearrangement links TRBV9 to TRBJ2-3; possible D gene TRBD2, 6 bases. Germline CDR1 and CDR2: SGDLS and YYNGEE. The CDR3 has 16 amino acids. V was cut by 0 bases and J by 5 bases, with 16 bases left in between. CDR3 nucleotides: TGTGCCAGCAGCGTAGACGTACTAGCCACAAGAGATACGCAGTATTTT. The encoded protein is CASSVDVLATRDTQYF.

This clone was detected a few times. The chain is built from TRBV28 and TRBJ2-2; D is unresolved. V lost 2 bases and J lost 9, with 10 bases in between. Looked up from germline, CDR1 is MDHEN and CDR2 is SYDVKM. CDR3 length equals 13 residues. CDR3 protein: CASSLGQERELFF. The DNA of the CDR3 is TGTGCCAGCAGTTTAGGTCAGGAAAGGGAGCTGTTTTTT.

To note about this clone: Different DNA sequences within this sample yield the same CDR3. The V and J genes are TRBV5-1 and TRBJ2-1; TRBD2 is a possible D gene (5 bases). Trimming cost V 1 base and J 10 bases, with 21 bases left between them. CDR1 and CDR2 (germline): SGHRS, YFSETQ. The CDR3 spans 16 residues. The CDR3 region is CASSLSSGRTEIEQFF. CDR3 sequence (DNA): TGCGCCAGCAGCTTGAGTAGTGGGAGAACCGAAATAGAGCAGTTCTTC.

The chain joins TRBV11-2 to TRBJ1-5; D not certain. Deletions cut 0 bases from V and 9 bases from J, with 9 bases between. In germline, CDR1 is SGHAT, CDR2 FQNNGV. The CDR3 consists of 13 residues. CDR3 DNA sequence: TGTGCCAGCAGCTTAGAAGGTTCGGGGCCCCAGCATTTT. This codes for CASSLEGSGPQHF.

CDR3 DNA sequence: TGTGCCTGGGGACAAGGACAAGAGACCCAGTACTTC. Protein sequence: CAWGQGQETQYF. V gene TRBV30 combines with J gene TRBJ2-5, with TRBD1 as a possible D gene (5 bases). The CDR3 sequence is 12 residues long. Germline assignment: CDR1 GTSNPN and CDR2 SVGIG (reference sequence). Trimming left V 5 bases short and J 2 bases short, with 9 bases between.